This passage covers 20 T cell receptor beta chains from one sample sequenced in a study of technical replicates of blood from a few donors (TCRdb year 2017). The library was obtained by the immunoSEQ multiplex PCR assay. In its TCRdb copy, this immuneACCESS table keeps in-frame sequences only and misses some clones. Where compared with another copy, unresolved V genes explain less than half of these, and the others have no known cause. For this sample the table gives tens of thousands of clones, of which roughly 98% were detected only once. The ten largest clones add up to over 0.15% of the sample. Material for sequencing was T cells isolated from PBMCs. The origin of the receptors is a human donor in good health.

DNA for the CDR3: TGCGCCAGCAGCCACATCGGACTAGCGGGAGACACAGATACGCAGTATTTT. This gives the protein CASSHIGLAGDTDTQYF. V gene TRBV4-1 combines with J gene TRBJ2-3; TRBD2 agrees at 13 bases. From germline, CDR1 is MGHRA and CDR2 YSYEKL. The CDR3 is made up of 17 amino acids. V lost 3 bases and J lost 2; bases outside the gene matches: 5.

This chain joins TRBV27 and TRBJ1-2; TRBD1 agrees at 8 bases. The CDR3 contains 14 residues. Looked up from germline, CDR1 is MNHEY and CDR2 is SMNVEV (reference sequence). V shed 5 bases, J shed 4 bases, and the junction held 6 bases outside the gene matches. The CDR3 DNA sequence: TGTGCCAGCAGTCCCGGACAGGGAATCTATGGCTACACCTTC. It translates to CASSPGQGIYGYTF.

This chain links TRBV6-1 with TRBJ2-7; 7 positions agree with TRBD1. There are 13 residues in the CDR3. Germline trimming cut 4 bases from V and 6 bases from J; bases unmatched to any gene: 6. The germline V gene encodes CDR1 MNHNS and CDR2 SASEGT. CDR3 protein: CASSVRPGGEQYF. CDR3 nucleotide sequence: TGTGCCAGCAGTGTCCGCCCAGGGGGCGAGCAGTACTTC.

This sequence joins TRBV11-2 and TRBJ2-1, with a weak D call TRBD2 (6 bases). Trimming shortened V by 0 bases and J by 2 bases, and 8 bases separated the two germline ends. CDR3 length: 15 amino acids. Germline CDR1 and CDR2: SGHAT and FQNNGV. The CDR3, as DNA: TGTGCCAGCAGCTTAGAGCGGGGACCCTACAATGAGCAGTTCTTC. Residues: CASSLERGPYNEQFF.

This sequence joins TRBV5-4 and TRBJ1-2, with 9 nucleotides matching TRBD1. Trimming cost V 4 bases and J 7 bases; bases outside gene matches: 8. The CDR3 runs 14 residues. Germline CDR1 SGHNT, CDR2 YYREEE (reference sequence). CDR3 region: CASSPQDRGGGYTF. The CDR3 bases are TGTGCCAGCAGCCCCCAGGACAGGGGAGGTGGCTACACCTTC.

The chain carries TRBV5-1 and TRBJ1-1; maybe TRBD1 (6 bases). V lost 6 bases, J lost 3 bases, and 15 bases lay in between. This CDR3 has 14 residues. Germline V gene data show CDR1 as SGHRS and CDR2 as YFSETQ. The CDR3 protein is CASTLQGTDTEAFF. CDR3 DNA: TGCGCCAGCACACTACAGGGTACAGACACTGAAGCTTTCTTT. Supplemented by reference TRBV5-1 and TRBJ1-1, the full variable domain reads KAGVTQTPRYLIKTRGQQVTLSCSPISGHRSVSWYQQTPGQGLQFLFEYFSETQRNKGNFPGRFSGRQFSNSRSEMNVSTLELGDSALYLCASTLQGTDTEAFFGQGTRLTVV.

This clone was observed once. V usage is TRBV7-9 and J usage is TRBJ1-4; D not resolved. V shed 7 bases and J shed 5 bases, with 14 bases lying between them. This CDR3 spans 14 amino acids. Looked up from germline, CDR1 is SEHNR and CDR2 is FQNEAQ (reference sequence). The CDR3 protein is CASKAAAPNEKLFF. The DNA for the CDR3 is TGTGCCAGCAAAGCGGCCGCCCCCAATGAAAAACTGTTTTTT.

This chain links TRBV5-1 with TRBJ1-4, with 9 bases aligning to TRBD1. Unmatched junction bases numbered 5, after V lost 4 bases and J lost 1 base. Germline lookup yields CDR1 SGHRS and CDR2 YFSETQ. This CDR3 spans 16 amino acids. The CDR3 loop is CASSVGQGLTNEKLFF. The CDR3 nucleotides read TGCGCCAGCAGCGTCGGACAGGGGTTAACTAATGAAAAACTGTTTTTT.

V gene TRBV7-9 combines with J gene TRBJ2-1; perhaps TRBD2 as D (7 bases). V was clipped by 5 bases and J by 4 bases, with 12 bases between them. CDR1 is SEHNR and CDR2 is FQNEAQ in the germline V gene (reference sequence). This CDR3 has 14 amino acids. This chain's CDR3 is CASSQGREYNEQFF. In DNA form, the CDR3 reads TGTGCCAGCAGCCAGGGGCGGGAGTACAATGAGCAGTTCTTC.

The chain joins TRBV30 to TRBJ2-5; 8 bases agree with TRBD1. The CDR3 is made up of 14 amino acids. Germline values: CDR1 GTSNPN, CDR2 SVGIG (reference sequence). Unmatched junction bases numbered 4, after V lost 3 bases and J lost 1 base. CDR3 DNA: TGTGCCTGGAGCGAGGGACAGGCCCAAGAGACCCAGTACTTC. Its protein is CAWSEGQAQETQYF. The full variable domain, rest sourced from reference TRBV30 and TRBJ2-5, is SQTIHQWPATLVQPVGSPLSLECTVEGTSNPNLYWYRQAAGRGLQLLFYSVGIGQISSEVPQNLSASRPQDRQFILSSKKLLLSDSGFYLCAWSEGQAQETQYFGPGTRLLVL.

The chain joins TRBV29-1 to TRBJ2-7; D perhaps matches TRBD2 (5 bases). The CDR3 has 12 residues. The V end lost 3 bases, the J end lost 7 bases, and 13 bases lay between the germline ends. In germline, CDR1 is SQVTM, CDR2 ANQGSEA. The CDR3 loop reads CSVDEGLREQYF. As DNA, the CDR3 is TGCAGCGTTGACGAGGGTCTGAGGGAGCAGTACTTC.

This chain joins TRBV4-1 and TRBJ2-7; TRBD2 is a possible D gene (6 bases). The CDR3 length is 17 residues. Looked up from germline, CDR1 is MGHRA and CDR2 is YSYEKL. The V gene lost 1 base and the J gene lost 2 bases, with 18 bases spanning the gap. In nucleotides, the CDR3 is TGCGCCAGCAGCCAAGTTACGTCTCGGGGGACTCCCTACGAGCAGTACTTC. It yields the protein CASSQVTSRGTPYEQYF.

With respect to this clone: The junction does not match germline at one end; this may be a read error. The chain's CDR3 is CASRLGLAGAFGYEQYF. In DNA form, the CDR3 reads TGTGCCAGCAGGTTGGGACTAGCGGGGGCTTTTGGTTACGAGCAGTACTTC. The rearrangement uses TRBV5-8 and TRBJ2-7; 14 bases align to TRBD2. CDR1 is SGHTS, CDR2 YDEGEE, per germline. CDR3 length: 17 amino acids.

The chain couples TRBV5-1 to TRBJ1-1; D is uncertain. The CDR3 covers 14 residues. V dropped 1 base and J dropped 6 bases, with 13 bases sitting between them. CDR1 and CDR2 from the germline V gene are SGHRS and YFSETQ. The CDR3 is CASSLSPSEPEAFF. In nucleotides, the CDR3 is TGCGCCAGCAGCTTGAGTCCTTCGGAGCCTGAAGCTTTCTTT.

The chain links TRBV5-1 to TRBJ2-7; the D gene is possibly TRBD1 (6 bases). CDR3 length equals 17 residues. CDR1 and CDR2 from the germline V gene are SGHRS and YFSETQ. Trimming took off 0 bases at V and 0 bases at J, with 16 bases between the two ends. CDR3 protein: CASSLVFRQASSYEQYF. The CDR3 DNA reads TGCGCCAGCAGCTTGGTTTTTCGACAGGCATCCTCCTACGAGCAGTACTTC.

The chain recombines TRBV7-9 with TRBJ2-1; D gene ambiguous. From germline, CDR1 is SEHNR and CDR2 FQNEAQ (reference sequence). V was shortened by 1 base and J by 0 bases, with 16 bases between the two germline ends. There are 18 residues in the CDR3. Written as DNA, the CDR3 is TGTGCCAGCAGCTTAGAAGGCGGCTACTTAAGCTCCTACAATGAGCAGTTCTTC. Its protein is CASSLEGGYLSSYNEQFF.

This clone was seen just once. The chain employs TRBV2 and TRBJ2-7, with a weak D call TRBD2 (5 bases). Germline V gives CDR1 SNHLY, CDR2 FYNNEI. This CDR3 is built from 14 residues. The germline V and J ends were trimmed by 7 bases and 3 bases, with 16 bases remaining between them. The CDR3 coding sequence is TGTGCCAGCAAGCGGTCGGGCAGCCTCTACGAGCAGTACTTC. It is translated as CASKRSGSLYEQYF.

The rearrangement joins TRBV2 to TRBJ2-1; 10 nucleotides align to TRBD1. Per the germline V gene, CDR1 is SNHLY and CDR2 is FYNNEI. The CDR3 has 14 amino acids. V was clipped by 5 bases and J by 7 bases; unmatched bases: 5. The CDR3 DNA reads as TGTGCCAGCAGTTACCGGGACAGGGGTAATGAGCAGTTCTTC. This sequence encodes CASSYRDRGNEQFF.

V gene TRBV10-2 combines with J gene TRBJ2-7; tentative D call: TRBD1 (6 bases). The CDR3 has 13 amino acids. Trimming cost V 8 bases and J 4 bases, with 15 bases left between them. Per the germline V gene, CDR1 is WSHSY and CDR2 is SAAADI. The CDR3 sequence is CASQGTGEYEQYF. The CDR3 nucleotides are TGCGCCAGCCAGGGGACCGGGGAGTACGAGCAGTACTTC.

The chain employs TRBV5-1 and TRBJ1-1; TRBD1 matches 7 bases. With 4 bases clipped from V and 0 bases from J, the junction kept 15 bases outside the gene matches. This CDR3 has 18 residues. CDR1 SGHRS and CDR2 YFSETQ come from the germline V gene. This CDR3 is CASSPRLLTGTMNTEAFF. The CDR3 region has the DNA TGCGCCAGCAGCCCACGACTCCTGACAGGGACCATGAACACTGAAGCTTTCTTT.